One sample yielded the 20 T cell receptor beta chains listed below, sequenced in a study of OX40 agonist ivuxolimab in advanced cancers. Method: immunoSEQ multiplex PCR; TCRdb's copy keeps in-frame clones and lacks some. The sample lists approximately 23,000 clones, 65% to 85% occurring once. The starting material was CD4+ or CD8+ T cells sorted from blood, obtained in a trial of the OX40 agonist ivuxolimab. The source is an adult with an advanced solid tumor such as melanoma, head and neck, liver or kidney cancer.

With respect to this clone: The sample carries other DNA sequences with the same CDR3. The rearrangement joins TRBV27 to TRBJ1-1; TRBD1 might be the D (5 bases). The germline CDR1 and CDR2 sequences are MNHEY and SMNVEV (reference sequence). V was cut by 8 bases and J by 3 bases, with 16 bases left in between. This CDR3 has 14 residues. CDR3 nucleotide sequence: TGTGCCAGCCATACAGGTCGTGGGGACACTGAAGCTTTCTTT. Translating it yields CASHTGRGDTEAFF.

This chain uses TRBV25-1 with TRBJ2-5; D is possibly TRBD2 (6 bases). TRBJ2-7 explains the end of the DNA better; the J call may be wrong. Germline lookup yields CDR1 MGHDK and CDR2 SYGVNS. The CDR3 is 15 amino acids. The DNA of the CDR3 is TGTGCCAGCAGTCGGCAAGGGACTGGGGTTTACGAGCAGTACTTC. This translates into CASSRQGTGVYEQYF.

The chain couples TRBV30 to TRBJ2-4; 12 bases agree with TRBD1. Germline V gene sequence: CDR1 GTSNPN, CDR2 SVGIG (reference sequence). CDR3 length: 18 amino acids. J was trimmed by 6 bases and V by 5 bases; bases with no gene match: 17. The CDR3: CAWGGRAGTGGLRNIQYF. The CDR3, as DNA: TGTGCCTGGGGCGGGAGGGCAGGGACAGGGGGCTTAAGAAACATTCAGTACTTC.

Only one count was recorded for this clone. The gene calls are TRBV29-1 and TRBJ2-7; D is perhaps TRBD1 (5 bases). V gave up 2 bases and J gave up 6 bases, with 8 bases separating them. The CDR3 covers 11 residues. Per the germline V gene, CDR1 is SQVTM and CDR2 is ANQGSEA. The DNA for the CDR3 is TGCAGCGTTGAAAGTCAGGGCGAGCAGTACTTC. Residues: CSVESQGEQYF.

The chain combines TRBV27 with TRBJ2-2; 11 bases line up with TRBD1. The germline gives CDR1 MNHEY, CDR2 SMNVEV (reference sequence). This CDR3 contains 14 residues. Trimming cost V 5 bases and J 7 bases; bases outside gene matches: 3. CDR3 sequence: CASSPGQGVGELFF. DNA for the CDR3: TGTGCCAGCAGTCCGGGACAGGGGGTCGGGGAGCTGTTTTTT.

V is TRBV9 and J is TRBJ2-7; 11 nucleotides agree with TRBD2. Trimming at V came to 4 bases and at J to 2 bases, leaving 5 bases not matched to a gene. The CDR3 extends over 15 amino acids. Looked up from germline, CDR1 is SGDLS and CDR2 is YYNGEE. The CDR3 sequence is CASSPASGGPYEQYF. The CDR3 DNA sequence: TGTGCCAGCAGCCCGGCTAGCGGGGGGCCCTACGAGCAGTACTTC.

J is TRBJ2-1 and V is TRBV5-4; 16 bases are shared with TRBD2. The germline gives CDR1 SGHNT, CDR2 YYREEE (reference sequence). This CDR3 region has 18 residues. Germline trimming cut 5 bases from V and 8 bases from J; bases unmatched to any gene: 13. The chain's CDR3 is CASSFTPGLAGGQDEQFF. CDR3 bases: TGTGCCAGCAGTTTCACCCCGGGACTAGCGGGGGGGCAGGATGAGCAGTTCTTC.

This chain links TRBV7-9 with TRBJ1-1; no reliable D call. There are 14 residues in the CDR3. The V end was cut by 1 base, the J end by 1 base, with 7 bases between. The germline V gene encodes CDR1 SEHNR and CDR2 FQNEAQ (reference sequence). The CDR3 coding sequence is TGTGCCAGCAGCTTAGGGACGGAGAACACTGAAGCTTTCTTT. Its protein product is CASSLGTENTEAFF.

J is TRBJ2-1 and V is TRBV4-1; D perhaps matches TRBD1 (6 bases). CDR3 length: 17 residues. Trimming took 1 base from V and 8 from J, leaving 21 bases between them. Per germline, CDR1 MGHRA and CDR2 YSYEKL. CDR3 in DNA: TGCGCCAGCAGCCAAGTTTTTAGGCAGTCCCCAGGGGATGAGCAGTTCTTC. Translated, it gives CASSQVFRQSPGDEQFF.

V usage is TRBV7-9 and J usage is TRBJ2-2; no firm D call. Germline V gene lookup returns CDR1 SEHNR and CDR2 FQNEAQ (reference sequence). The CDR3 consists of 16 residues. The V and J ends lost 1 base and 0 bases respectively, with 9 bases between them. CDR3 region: CASSLVVGSNTGELFF. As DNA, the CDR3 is TGTGCCAGCAGCTTAGTTGTCGGATCGAACACCGGGGAGCTGTTTTTT. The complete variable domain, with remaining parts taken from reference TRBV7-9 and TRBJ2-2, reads DTGVSQNPRHKITKRGQNVTFRCDPISEHNRLYWYRQTLGQGPEFLTYFQNEAQLEKSRLLSDRFSAERPKGSFSTLEIQRTEQGDSAMYLCASSLVVGSNTGELFFGEGSRLTVL.

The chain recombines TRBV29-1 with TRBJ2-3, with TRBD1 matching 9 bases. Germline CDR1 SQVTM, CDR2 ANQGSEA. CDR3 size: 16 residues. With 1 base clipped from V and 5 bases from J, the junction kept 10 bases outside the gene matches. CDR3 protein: CSVEGDRQGGVDTQYF. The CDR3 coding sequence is TGCAGCGTTGAAGGGGACCGACAGGGGGGCGTAGATACGCAGTATTTT.

This CDR3 reads CASALLAGGLDEQFF. CDR3 DNA sequence: TGTGCCAGCGCTTTACTAGCGGGGGGGCTAGATGAGCAGTTCTTC. J is TRBJ2-1 and V is TRBV6-5, with 13 bases that match TRBD2. The length of the CDR3 is 15 residues. V trimming: 8 bases; J trimming: 8 bases; junction bases outside the gene matches: 9. Germline V CDR1 and CDR2: MNHEY, SVGAGI.

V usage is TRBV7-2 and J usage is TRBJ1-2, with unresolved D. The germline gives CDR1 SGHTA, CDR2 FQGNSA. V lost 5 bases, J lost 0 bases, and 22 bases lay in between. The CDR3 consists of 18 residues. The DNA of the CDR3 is TGTGCCAGCAGCCCGAGAGGGCAGAGAATCTCAGCTAACTATGGCTACACCTTC. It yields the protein CASSPRGQRISANYGYTF.

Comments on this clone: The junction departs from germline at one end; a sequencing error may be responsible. The CDR3, as DNA: TGTGCCACCAGTGGGACAGGGGAGTATGCTAACTATGGCTGCACCTTC. Protein product: CATSGTGEYANYGCTF. This chain connects TRBV15 to TRBJ1-2; 10 positions agree with TRBD1. Germline V gene lookup returns CDR1 LNHNV and CDR2 YYDKDF (reference sequence). The CDR3 has 16 residues. Full variable domain (rest looked up from reference TRBV15 and TRBJ1-2): DAMVIQNPRYQVTQFGKPVTLSCSQTLNHNVMYWYQQKSSQAPKLLFHYYDKDFNNEADTPDNFQSRRPNTSFCFLDIRSPGLGDTAMYLCATSGTGEYANYGCTFGSGTRLTVV.

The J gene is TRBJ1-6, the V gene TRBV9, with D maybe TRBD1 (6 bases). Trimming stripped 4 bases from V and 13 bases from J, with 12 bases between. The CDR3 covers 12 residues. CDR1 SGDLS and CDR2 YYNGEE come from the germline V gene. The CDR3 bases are TGTGCCAGCAGCCTCGGGACAATGCCCCTCCACTTT. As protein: CASSLGTMPLHF.

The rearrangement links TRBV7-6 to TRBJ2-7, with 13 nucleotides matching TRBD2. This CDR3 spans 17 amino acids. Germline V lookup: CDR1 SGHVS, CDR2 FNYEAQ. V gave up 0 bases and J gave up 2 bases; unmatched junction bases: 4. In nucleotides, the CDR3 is TGTGCCAGCAGCTTAGCGCGGGGACTAGCGGGAACCTACGAGCAGTACTTC. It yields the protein CASSLARGLAGTYEQYF.

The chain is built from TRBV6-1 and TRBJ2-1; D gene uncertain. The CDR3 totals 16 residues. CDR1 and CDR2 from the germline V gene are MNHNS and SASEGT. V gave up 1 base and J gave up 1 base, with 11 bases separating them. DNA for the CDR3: TGTGCCAGCAGTGAAGGTTTGGGTTATTCCTACAATGAGCAGTTCTTC. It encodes CASSEGLGYSYNEQFF.

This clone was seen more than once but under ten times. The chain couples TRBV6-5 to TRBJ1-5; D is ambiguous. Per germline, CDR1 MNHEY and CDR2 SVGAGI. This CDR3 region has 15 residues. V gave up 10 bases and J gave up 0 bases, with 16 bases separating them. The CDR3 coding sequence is TGTGCCACCCGGCCACAAGTACATAGCAATCAGCCCCAGCATTTT. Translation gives CATRPQVHSNQPQHF.

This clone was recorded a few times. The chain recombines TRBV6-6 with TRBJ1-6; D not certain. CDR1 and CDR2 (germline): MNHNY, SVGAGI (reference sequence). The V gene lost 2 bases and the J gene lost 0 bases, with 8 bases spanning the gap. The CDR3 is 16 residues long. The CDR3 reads CASSYLGSSYNSPLHF. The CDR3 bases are TGTGCCAGCAGTTACCTCGGAAGCTCCTATAATTCACCCCTCCACTTT.

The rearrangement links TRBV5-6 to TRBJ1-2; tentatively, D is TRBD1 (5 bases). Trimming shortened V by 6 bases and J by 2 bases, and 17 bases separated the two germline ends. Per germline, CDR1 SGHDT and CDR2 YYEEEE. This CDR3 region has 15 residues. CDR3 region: CASTMGGLDNYGYTF. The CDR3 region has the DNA TGTGCCAGCACCATGGGGGGGTTGGACAACTATGGCTACACCTTC. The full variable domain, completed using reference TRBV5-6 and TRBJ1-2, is DAGVTQSPTHLIKTRGQQVTLRCSPKSGHDTVSWYQQALGQGPQFIFQYYEEEERQRGNFPDRFSGHQFPNYSSELNVNALLLGDSALYLCASTMGGLDNYGYTFGSGTRLTVV.